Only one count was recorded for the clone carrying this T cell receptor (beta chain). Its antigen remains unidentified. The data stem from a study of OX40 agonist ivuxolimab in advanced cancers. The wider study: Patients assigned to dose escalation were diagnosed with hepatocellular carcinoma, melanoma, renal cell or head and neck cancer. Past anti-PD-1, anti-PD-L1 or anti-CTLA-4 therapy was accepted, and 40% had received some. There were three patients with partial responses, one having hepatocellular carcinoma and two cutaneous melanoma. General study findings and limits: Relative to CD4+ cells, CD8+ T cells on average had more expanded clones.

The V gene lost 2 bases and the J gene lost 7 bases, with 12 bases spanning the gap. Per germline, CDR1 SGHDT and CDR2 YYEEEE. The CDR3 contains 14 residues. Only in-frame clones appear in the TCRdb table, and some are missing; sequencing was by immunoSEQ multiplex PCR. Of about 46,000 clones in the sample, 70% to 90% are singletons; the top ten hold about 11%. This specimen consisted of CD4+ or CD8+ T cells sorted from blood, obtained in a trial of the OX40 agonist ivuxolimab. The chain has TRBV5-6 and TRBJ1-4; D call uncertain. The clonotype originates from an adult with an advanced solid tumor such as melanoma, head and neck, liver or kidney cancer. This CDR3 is CASSFGRYFEKLFF. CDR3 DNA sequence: TGTGCCAGCAGCTTCGGACGGTATTTTGAAAAACTGTTTTTT.